The 2 T cell receptor beta chains below were found in one sample sequenced in a study of blood T cell repertoires in COVID-19. Only in-frame clones appear in the TCRdb table, and some are missing; sequencing was by immunoSEQ multiplex PCR. The sample records 160,000 or so clones, 81% being singletons. Material: peripheral blood. The source is a man aged 55 to 70 with active or convalescent COVID-19.

This chain joins TRBV11-2 and TRBJ1-6; 8 bases align to TRBD1. The CDR3 contains 17 residues. The ends lost 6 bases at V and 5 bases at J; junction bases unmatched: 12. The germline V gene has CDR1 SGHAT and CDR2 FQNNGV. The CDR3 region has the DNA TGTGCCAGCAGGAGACAGGGGCCCCTTAGGGATAATTCACCCCTCCACTTT. Encoded protein: CASRRQGPLRDNSPLHF.

The chain recombines TRBV3-1 (or the pseudogene TRBV3-2) with TRBJ2-5, with 12 bases fitting TRBD1. The CDR3 is made up of 16 amino acids. V gave up 4 bases and J gave up 4 bases; unmatched junction bases: 7. CDR1 LGHDT and CDR2 YNNKEL come from the germline V gene (reference sequence). CDR3 amino acids: CASSRPRDRGLETQYF. The CDR3, as DNA: TGTGCCAGCAGCCGCCCTCGGGACAGGGGGCTAGAGACCCAGTACTTC.